The clone carrying this T cell receptor (beta chain) was seen a single time. Its antigen is as yet unknown. This sample was taken from a study of Tregs in tolerant kidney transplant recipients. Background on the study: CD4+CD25+CD127- cells came from approximately three-day belatacept mixed lymphocyte reactions, some with approximately five-day graft donor restimulation.

The J segment lost 2 bases and the V segment lost 8 bases, leaving 2 bases of the junction unmatched. The CDR3 is made up of 12 amino acids. Germline assignment: CDR1 SNHLY and CDR2 FYNNEI. Profiling relied on immunoSEQ multiplex PCR, and the TCRdb table lists in-frame clones only, not all of them. Of about 44,000 clones in the sample, nearly 97% were seen once. Study results and caveats: The small number of patients limits these findings pending further validation. The most relevant donor-specific Treg TCRbeta repertoire apparently came from expansion with activated donor B cells.

The sequenced material came from Tregs from blood cultured with allogeneic cells. The chain joins TRBV2 to TRBJ1-2; 7 bases are a match to TRBD1. The clonotype comes from a human donor in good health. The CDR3 sequence: CASGDRNYGYTF. The CDR3 DNA reads TGTGCCAGCGGGGACAGAAACTATGGCTACACCTTC.